Below are 9 T cell receptor beta chains sequenced from a single sample in a study of response to subunit inactivated influenza vaccine. TCRdb re-analysed the RT-PCR reads in MiXCR, keeping a single row per CDR3 protein. This table has fewer than 250,000 distinct CDR3 sequences, about 15% appearing once. The specimen was CD8+ T cells sorted from PBMCs, collected 5 days after vaccination. These receptor sequences come from a middle-aged man who received an inactivated influenza vaccine.

V and J are TRBV7-9 and TRBJ1-2; weak D call: TRBD1 (5 bases). V dropped 5 bases and J dropped 6 bases, with 16 bases sitting between them. CDR1 is SEHNR, CDR2 FQNEAQ, per germline (reference sequence). CDR3 length equals 14 residues. CDR3 amino acids: CASSRLGGVDGYTF. CDR3 bases: TGTGCCAGCAGCCGGTTGGGGGGTGTTGATGGCTACACCTTC.

This clonotype was seen repeatedly, ten times or more. CDR3 in amino acids: CAISEGLALYNEQFF. The CDR3 nucleotides are TGTGCCATCAGTGAGGGACTAGCCCTCTACAATGAGCAGTTCTTC. The chain joins TRBV10-3 to TRBJ2-1; TRBD2 matches at 8 bases. The CDR3 covers 15 residues. V lost 2 bases, J lost 3 bases, and 3 bases stayed unmatched. CDR1 is ENHRY, CDR2 SYGVKD, per germline.

There are a few counts of this clonotype. The V call is TRBV7-2, the J call TRBJ2-7; D possibly corresponds to TRBD1 (6 bases). Trimming pared 1 base from V and 4 bases from J, leaving 11 bases between. Germline V CDR1 and CDR2: SGHTA, FQGNSA. This CDR3 spans 14 amino acids. This chain's CDR3 is CASSLGHGTYEQYF. The CDR3 DNA reads as TGTGCCAGCAGCTTAGGGCACGGGACATACGAGCAGTACTTC.

There are a few counts of this clonotype. V is TRBV27 and J is TRBJ2-1; 8 bases agree with TRBD2. Germline CDR1 is MNHEY and CDR2 is SMNVEV (reference sequence). The CDR3 loop spans 15 amino acids. V lost 7 bases and J lost 5; bases outside the gene matches: 10. The CDR3 sequence: CASKQGTRGNNEQFF. The DNA of the CDR3 is TGTGCCAGCAAGCAGGGGACTAGGGGAAACAATGAGCAGTTCTTC.

This chain uses TRBV14 with TRBJ1-1; perhaps TRBD1 as D (6 bases). This CDR3 comprises 13 residues. Deletions cut 1 base from V and 6 bases from J, with 9 bases between. The V gene's germline CDR1 is SGHDN and CDR2 FVKESK. CDR3 nucleotide sequence: TGTGCCAGCAGCCAAGGCGGACAGTCTGAAGCTTTCTTT. Translated: CASSQGGQSEAFF. Using reference TRBV14 and TRBJ1-1 for the parts outside the CDR3, the full variable domain is EAGVTQFPSHSVIEKGQTVTLRCDPISGHDNLYWYRRVMGKEIKFLLHFVKESKQDESGMPNNRFLAERTGGTYSTLKVQPAELEDSGVYFCASSQGGQSEAFFGQGTRLTVV.

The table lists this clonotype with many counts. The chain carries TRBV4-1 and TRBJ2-2, with D perhaps given as TRBD1 or TRBD2 (5 bases each). V gave up 1 base and J gave up 3 bases, with 9 bases separating them. The V gene's germline CDR1 is MGHRA and CDR2 YSYEKL. The CDR3 is 15 residues long. The CDR3 loop is CASSQVRGDTGELFF. CDR3 bases: TGCGCCAGCAGCCAAGTAAGAGGGGACACCGGGGAGCTGTTTTTT.

This clonotype was found a few times. V gene TRBV9 combines with J gene TRBJ1-6, with D uncertain. V was cut by 0 bases and J by 9 bases, with 7 bases left in between. Germline values: CDR1 SGDLS, CDR2 YYNGEE. The CDR3 runs to 13 residues. CDR3 DNA sequence: TGTGCCAGCAGCGTAGGGGTCGGTTCACCCCTCCACTTT. Encoded protein: CASSVGVGSPLHF.

V and J are TRBV6-2 or TRBV6-3 and TRBJ2-3; the match to TRBD2 covers 14 bases. Trimming at V came to 6 bases and at J to 6 bases, leaving 2 bases not matched to a gene. Germline V lookup: CDR1 MNHEY, CDR2 SVGEGT. The CDR3 runs to 14 residues. The chain's CDR3 is CASRGLAGDDTQYF. DNA for the CDR3: TGTGCCAGCAGGGGACTAGCGGGAGACGATACGCAGTATTTT.

This chain links TRBV4-1 with TRBJ2-3, with 10 bases that match TRBD2. J gave up 6 bases and V 0 bases, and 9 bases lay outside the gene matches. The CDR3 totals 17 residues. The germline CDR1 and CDR2 sequences are MGHRA and YSYEKL. The CDR3 nucleotides are TGCGCCAGCAGCCAAGACCCCAGCGGGGGGGCCGGGGATACGCAGTATTTT. This sequence encodes CASSQDPSGGAGDTQYF.